This entry lists 20 T cell receptor beta chains sequenced from one sample in a study of blood T cell repertoires in COVID-19 (dated by TCRdb to the early 2020s). Library construction relied on the immunoSEQ multiplex PCR assay. TCRdb took over this immuneACCESS table, retaining in-frame rearrangements with V and J assigned. Such tables are incomplete; in checked studies, under half of the missing clones stem from an unresolved V gene, and the remainder is unexplained. This sample comprises roughly 190,000 clones, roughly four fifths of them detected only once. The ten most abundant clones make up around an eighth of the sample. Sequencing used peripheral blood. All receptors come from a man younger than 45 with active or convalescent COVID-19.

The J gene is TRBJ2-2, the V gene TRBV28; maybe TRBD1 (5 bases). Germline V gene lookup returns CDR1 MDHEN and CDR2 SYDVKM. Deletions cut 3 bases from V and 8 bases from J, with 13 bases between. This CDR3 contains 14 residues. DNA for the CDR3: TGTGCCAGCAGTTTGGGGCCTGGGATTGGGGAGCTGTTTTTT. Translation: CASSLGPGIGELFF.

This clone was seen a single time. This chain connects TRBV10-3 to TRBJ1-2; TRBD1 agrees at 8 bases. Germline CDR1 ENHRY, CDR2 SYGVKD. Germline trimming cut 3 bases from V and 8 bases from J; bases unmatched to any gene: 11. The CDR3 totals 15 residues. The CDR3: CAISDPGQGGSGYTF. The DNA for the CDR3 is TGTGCCATCAGTGACCCCGGACAGGGAGGAAGCGGCTACACCTTC.

This clone has just one count. V usage is TRBV7-2 and J usage is TRBJ1-4, with 7 bases aligning to TRBD1. Trimming took 4 bases from V and 6 from J; bases not matched to a gene: 8. Germline V CDR1 and CDR2: SGHTA, FQGNSA. This CDR3 has 15 residues. This CDR3 reads CASSSYRGTDEKLFF. CDR3 coding DNA: TGTGCCAGCAGCTCGTACAGGGGTACGGATGAAAAACTGTTTTTT.

The V call is TRBV18, the J call TRBJ1-6; unclear D gene. Germline lookup yields CDR1 KGHSH and CDR2 LQKENI. The CDR3 covers 15 residues. Trimming removed 0 bases at V and 9 bases at J, with 12 bases between. As DNA, the CDR3 is TGTGCCAGCTCACCACCGAGCGCGGGCGGTTCACCCCTCCACTTT. This gives the protein CASSPPSAGGSPLHF.

V is TRBV2 and J is TRBJ2-5; 12 positions match TRBD2. The length of the CDR3 is 14 residues. V trimming: 5 bases; J trimming: 4 bases; junction bases outside the gene matches: 2. Germline lookup yields CDR1 SNHLY and CDR2 FYNNEI. This CDR3 is CASSLAGGSETQYF. CDR3 sequence (DNA): TGTGCCAGCAGTCTAGCGGGAGGGTCAGAGACCCAGTACTTC.

The rearrangement uses TRBV24-1 and TRBJ2-1, with 11 bases fitting TRBD2. V lost 2 bases to trimming and J lost 6 bases; unmatched junction nucleotides: 8. The CDR3 has 17 amino acids. Germline V gene data show CDR1 as KGHDR and CDR2 as SFDVKD. The CDR3 DNA sequence: TGTGCCACCAGTGATTCTCTCCTTAGCGGGAGGGCCAATGAGCAGTTCTTC. Translated, it gives CATSDSLLSGRANEQFF.

This chain connects TRBV5-5 to TRBJ2-7; D might be TRBD2 (7 bases). Germline V lookup: CDR1 SGHKS, CDR2 YYEKEE (reference sequence). The CDR3 is 16 amino acids. Between the trimmed V and J ends, which lost 0 bases and 7 bases, there was a span of 20 bases. The CDR3 DNA reads as TGTGCCAGCAGCTTGGATGAGTTGCGGGGGCCAGGGGAGCAGTACGTC. It yields the protein CASSLDELRGPGEQYV.

CDR3 amino acids: CASSLDRGGNQPQHF. DNA of the CDR3: TGCGCCAGCAGCTTGGACAGGGGCGGGAATCAGCCCCAGCATTTT. The V call is TRBV5-1, the J call TRBJ1-5; 7 bases map to TRBD1. CDR1 SGHRS and CDR2 YFSETQ come from the germline V gene. V shed 0 bases, J shed 4 bases, and the junction held 4 bases outside the gene matches. CDR3 length: 15 amino acids.

V usage is TRBV11-3 and J usage is TRBJ2-2, with D perhaps TRBD1 (6 bases). CDR1 and CDR2 (germline): SGHNT, YENEEA. The germline V and J ends were trimmed by 0 bases and 5 bases, with 7 bases remaining between them. The CDR3 extends over 14 amino acids. The CDR3 loop reads CASSLEGGTGELFF. For the CDR3, the DNA is TGTGCCAGCAGCTTAGAAGGGGGAACCGGGGAGCTGTTTTTT.

The chain recombines TRBV6-4 with TRBJ2-1; TRBD2 matches at 15 bases. Germline lookup yields CDR1 MRHNA and CDR2 SNTAGT. After removal of 4 bases from V and 6 bases from J, the junction contained 1 base not matched to a gene. The CDR3 sequence is 15 residues long. The DNA for the CDR3 is TGTGCCAGCAGTGGGACTAGCGGGGGGGCCAATGAGCAGTTCTTC. This codes for CASSGTSGGANEQFF.

The chain uses TRBV9 and TRBJ1-5, with unresolved D. This CDR3 is 14 amino acids long. The V and J ends lost 3 bases and 3 bases respectively, with 10 bases between them. Per the germline V gene, CDR1 is SGDLS and CDR2 is YYNGEE. The CDR3 sequence is CASSASVLNQPQHF. The CDR3 nucleotides read TGTGCCAGCAGCGCCTCAGTGCTCAATCAGCCCCAGCATTTT.

The chain has TRBV7-9 and TRBJ2-5; D uncertain. Germline assignment: CDR1 SEHNR and CDR2 FQNEAQ (reference sequence). Trimming removed 3 bases at V and 5 bases at J, with 13 bases between. CDR3 length: 14 residues. CDR3 nucleotides: TGTGCCAGCAGCTTTGAGCCGGGTCCGGAGACCCAGTACTTC. Protein product: CASSFEPGPETQYF.

J is TRBJ1-1 and V is TRBV5-1; a weak D match, TRBD1 (5 bases). Trimming removed 5 bases from V and 3 bases from J, with 8 bases in between. Per the germline V gene, CDR1 is SGHRS and CDR2 is YFSETQ. This CDR3 is built from 12 residues. The CDR3 here is CASSLTDTEAFF. CDR3 sequence (DNA): TGCGCCAGCAGTCTGACAGACACTGAAGCTTTCTTT.

The chain joins TRBV9 to TRBJ1-1; TRBD1 aligns across 9 bases. The CDR3 contains 20 residues. The V gene's germline CDR1 is SGDLS and CDR2 YYNGEE. The V gene end was trimmed by 0 bases and the J gene end by 0 bases; junction bases not matched to a gene: 15. CDR3 bases: TGTGCCAGCAGCGTAGTGGGACAGGGAGGATCCGAGGGGATGAACACTGAAGCTTTCTTT. Protein sequence: CASSVVGQGGSEGMNTEAFF.

This chain links TRBV7-3 with TRBJ1-2, with D perhaps TRBD1 (5 bases). The CDR3 loop spans 15 amino acids. Germline CDR1 is SGHTA and CDR2 is FQGTGA. The V end lost 3 bases, the J end lost 5 bases, and 16 bases lay between the germline ends. CDR3 in DNA: TGTGCCAGCAGCTTGAACGGGGGGTCTGGATATGGCTACACCTTC. Translation gives CASSLNGGSGYGYTF.

The V call is TRBV10-3, the J call TRBJ1-4, with 7 bases lining up with TRBD1. Trimming removed 6 bases from V and 5 bases from J; junction bases left unmatched: 6. There are 14 residues in the CDR3. From germline, CDR1 is ENHRY and CDR2 SYGVKD. CDR3 protein: CAISPGQPNEKLFF. The CDR3 region has the DNA TGTGCCATCAGCCCGGGACAGCCCAATGAAAAACTGTTTTTT.

The CDR3 loop is CASSLLGREQYV. CDR3 coding DNA: TGTGCCAGCAGTTTACTGGGGAGGGAGCAGTACGTC. This chain connects TRBV28 to TRBJ2-7; perhaps TRBD2 as D (6 bases). The V end lost 2 bases, the J end lost 7 bases, and 9 bases lay between the germline ends. This CDR3 is built from 12 residues. CDR1 and CDR2 from the germline V gene are MDHEN and SYDVKM.

V gene TRBV2 combines with J gene TRBJ1-2, with D maybe TRBD1 (5 bases). The CDR3 covers 14 residues. Germline assignment: CDR1 SNHLY and CDR2 FYNNEI. The germline V and J ends were trimmed by 8 bases and 4 bases, with 17 bases remaining between them. CDR3 sequence: CASRETGGIYGYTF. CDR3 coding DNA: TGTGCCAGCCGCGAGACGGGGGGGATCTATGGCTACACCTTC.

The V gene is TRBV2, the J gene TRBJ2-3; unclear D gene. V was cut by 8 bases and J by 4 bases, with 7 bases left in between. Germline V gene sequence: CDR1 SNHLY, CDR2 FYNNEI. The CDR3 is made up of 11 amino acids. The CDR3 DNA is TGTGCCAGCCTACAGTCAGATACGCAGTATTTT. Protein: CASLQSDTQYF. Drawing the rest from reference TRBV2 and TRBJ2-3, the complete variable domain is EPEVTQTPSHQVTQMGQEVILRCVPISNHLYFYWYRQILGQKVEFLVSFYNNEISEKSEIFDDQFSVERPDGSNFTLKIRSTKLEDSAMYFCASLQSDTQYFGPGTRLTVL.

The chain uses TRBV27 and TRBJ1-2; TRBD1 might be the D (5 bases). Trimming removed 1 base from V and 6 bases from J, with 9 bases in between. CDR3 size: 13 residues. From germline, CDR1 is MNHEY and CDR2 SMNVEV (reference sequence). The DNA for the CDR3 is TGTGCCAGCAGTTTATGGGGGAGGGATGGCTACACCTTC. Translation: CASSLWGRDGYTF.